This is a list of T cell receptor beta chains from one sample in a study of Graves' ophthalmopathy and Graves' hyperthyroidism. TCRdb re-derived calls from the multiplex PCR reads in MiXCR, one entry per CDR3 protein. The table has roughly 300,000 distinct CDR3 sequences, roughly 16% seen once. Material: peripheral blood. The source of these receptors is an adult man with Graves' ophthalmopathy. Both conserved end residues are part of each CDR3. D genes are given only for firm matches. Clone size is stated in some rows and not others, as once, few, many or a class when expanded.

V gene	J gene	clone size	D gene	CDR3 DNA	CDR3 protein
TRBV20-1	TRBJ2-7	many	.	TGCAGTGCTGAAGACTACTTGGCTATAAAGACCGAGCAGTACTTC	CSAEDYLAIKTEQYF
TRBV19	TRBJ1-1	many	.	TGTGCCAGTAGACCAACTTCCACAGTGGGCACTGAAGCTTTCTTT	CASRPTSTVGTEAFF
TRBV5-1	TRBJ1-1	many	TRBD1	TGCGCCAGCAGCTTGGGCAGGGGGGAGAACACTGAAGCTTTCTTT	CASSLGRGENTEAFF
TRBV20-1	TRBJ1-1	many	.	TGCAGTGCTAAGAGGGGGAACACTGAAGCTTTCTTT	CSAKRGNTEAFF
TRBV9	TRBJ1-2	many	TRBD1	TGTGCCAGCAGCCCCTCCTACCGCCGGGTGAACCTCGGGGACAGTGGCTACACCTTC	CASSPSYRRVNLGDSGYTF
TRBV7-2	TRBJ2-7	.	.	TGTGCCAGCAGCTCTTTACTCCTCTCGGACGAGCAGTACTTC	CASSSLLLSDEQYF
TRBV7-2	TRBJ1-1	.	.	TGTGCCAGCAGCCCACGACAGGTCACTAGAGCTTTCTTT	CASSPRQVTRAFF
TRBV7-9	TRBJ2-4	many	TRBD1	TGTGCCAGCAGCTTAGGGGACAGGGCCCGGGACTTC	CASSLGDRARDF
TRBV3-1	TRBJ2-7	many	.	TGTGCCAGCAGCCCAGGGGTGCAGCAGTACTTC	CASSPGVQQYF
TRBV12-3/TRBV12-4	TRBJ1-5	many	.	TGTGCCAGCAGTACCGTAGTGGGGAGCAATCAGCCCCAGCATTTT	CASSTVVGSNQPQHF
TRBV27	TRBJ1-5	many	.	TGTGCCAGCAGTTTGAGGGGACCAAATCAGCCCCAGCATTTT	CASSLRGPNQPQHF
TRBV7-2	TRBJ2-7	many	.	TGTGCCAGCAGCAGACAGGTGACAAGGGAGCAGTACTTC	CASSRQVTREQYF
TRBV2	TRBJ2-5	many	TRBD1	TGTGCCAGCACCGGACAGGGGGCGCCGGAGACCCAGTACTTC	CASTGQGAPETQYF
TRBV6-1	TRBJ1-2	many	.	TGTGCCAGCAGTGAAGGGCGGAGCTACACCTTC	CASSEGRSYTF
TRBV7-2	TRBJ1-1	many	TRBD1	TGTGCCAGCAGCTTACAGGGGGCCCTTGCTGAAGCTTTCTTT	CASSLQGALAEAFF